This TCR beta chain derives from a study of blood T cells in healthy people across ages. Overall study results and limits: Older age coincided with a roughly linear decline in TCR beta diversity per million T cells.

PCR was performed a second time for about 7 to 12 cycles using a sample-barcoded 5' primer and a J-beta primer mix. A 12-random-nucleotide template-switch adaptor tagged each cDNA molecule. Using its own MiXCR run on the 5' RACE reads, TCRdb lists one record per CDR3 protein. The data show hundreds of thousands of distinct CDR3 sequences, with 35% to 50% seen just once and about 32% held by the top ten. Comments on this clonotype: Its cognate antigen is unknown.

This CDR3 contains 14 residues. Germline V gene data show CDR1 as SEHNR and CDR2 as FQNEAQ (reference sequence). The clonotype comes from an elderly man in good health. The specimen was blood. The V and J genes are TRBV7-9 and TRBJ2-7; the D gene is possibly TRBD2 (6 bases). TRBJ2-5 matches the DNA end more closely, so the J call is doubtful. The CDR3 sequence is CASSFIGGEGTQYF. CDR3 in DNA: TGTGCCAGCAGCTTTATCGGCGGGGAAGGGACCCAGTACTTC.